The 20 T cell receptor beta chains below all came from one sample that was sequenced in a study of T cells in Graves' hyperthyroidism and ophthalmopathy. Amplified regions were TCR beta CDR3 sequences from RNA transcripts. With the HTBI primer set, the TCR CDR3 went through a first round of RT-PCR. TCRdb reanalysed the multiplex PCR reads using MiXCR and keeps one entry per CDR3 protein. The sample consists of more than 500,000 distinct CDR3 sequences, about 45% of them appearing once. The sample consisted of peripheral blood or thyroid tissue (not recorded which). These receptors originate from an adult woman with Graves' disease, either hyperthyroidism or ophthalmopathy (not recorded which).

On this clonotype: The CDR3 end shows no conserved phenylalanine or tryptophan, and so a read error is likely. V is TRBV14 and J is TRBJ1-2, with D unresolved. Deletions cut 4 bases from V and 0 bases from J, with 18 bases between. This CDR3 spans 17 amino acids. The germline CDR1 and CDR2 sequences are SGHDN and FVKESK. DNA for the CDR3: TGTGCCAGCAGCCGAGACGGCGCCGGATCAGCTAACTATGGCTACACCCTC. This encodes CASSRDGAGSANYGYTL.

This clonotype was seen a single time. The chain employs TRBV20-1 and TRBJ2-7; 9 nucleotides agree with TRBD2. The CDR3 spans 14 residues. Germline loops: CDR1 DFQATT, CDR2 SNEGSKA (reference sequence). V dropped 7 bases and J dropped 7; count of bases not matched to a gene: 14. The CDR3 here is CSVTTSGSYNEQYF. DNA of the CDR3: TGCAGTGTGACGACTAGCGGATCCTACAATGAGCAGTACTTC.

This clonotype appeared a few times. The chain is built from TRBV4-1 and TRBJ2-7; a possible D gene is TRBD1 (6 bases). The V end was cut by 1 base, the J end by 3 bases, with 28 bases between. CDR3 size: 20 residues. Germline V gives CDR1 MGHRA, CDR2 YSYEKL. CDR3 in amino acids: CASSQVGATRLAGLRYEQYF. For the CDR3, the DNA is TGCGCCAGCAGCCAAGTGGGGGCTACCCGGCTTGCAGGGCTTCGCTACGAGCAGTACTTC.

The rearrangement links TRBV19 to TRBJ1-2; tentative D call: TRBD1 (6 bases). The CDR3 totals 16 residues. Trimming left V 5 bases short and J 5 bases short, with 21 bases between. The V gene's germline CDR1 is LNHDA and CDR2 SQIVND (reference sequence). The DNA for the CDR3 is TGTGCCAGTAGTGCGTCCAACAGGGTTCGGGAATATGGCTACACCTTC. Its protein product is CASSASNRVREYGYTF.

This clonotype was detected ten times or more. The chain links TRBV19 to TRBJ2-7; 9 nucleotides agree with TRBD2. This CDR3 is 15 amino acids long. The J segment lost 1 base and the V segment lost 2 bases, leaving 3 bases of the junction unmatched. Per germline, CDR1 LNHDA and CDR2 SQIVND (reference sequence). The CDR3 loop reads CASSILSGRSYEQYF. The CDR3 region has the DNA TGTGCCAGTAGTATATTGAGCGGGAGGTCCTACGAGCAGTACTTC. The full variable domain, in which reference TRBV19 and TRBJ2-7 provide the parts outside the CDR3, is DGGITQSPKYLFRKEGQNVTLSCEQNLNHDAMYWYRQDPGQGLRLIYYSQIVNDFQKGDIAEGYSVSREKKESFPLTVTSAQKNPTAFYLCASSILSGRSYEQYFGPGTRLTVT.

This clonotype was seen only a few times. One end of the junction does not line up with germline, which may come from a read error. The chain carries TRBV29-1 and TRBJ2-5; D unresolved. CDR3 length equals 10 residues. Germline CDR1 SQVTM, CDR2 ANQGSEA. The CDR3 bases are TGCAGCGCTGAAATGGAGACCCAGTACTTC. Translation gives CSAEMETQYF.

The chain has TRBV20-1 and TRBJ1-5, with unresolved D. Deletions cut 1 base from V and 3 bases from J, with 10 bases between. Per germline, CDR1 DFQATT and CDR2 SNEGSKA (reference sequence). This CDR3 is built from 14 residues. The CDR3 DNA is TGCAGTGCTAGAGGGCATTTCGACAATCAGCCCCAGCATTTT. Its translation is CSARGHFDNQPQHF.

This clonotype is a singleton in its sample. The rearrangement links TRBV10-3 to TRBJ2-7; D may be TRBD1 (5 bases). The germline gives CDR1 ENHRY, CDR2 SYGVKD. The CDR3 contains 13 residues. The V end lost 4 bases, the J end lost 3 bases, and 10 bases lay between the germline ends. This chain's CDR3 is CAISGGIDYEQYF. CDR3 bases: TGTGCCATCAGTGGGGGCATTGACTACGAGCAGTACTTC.

This clonotype has at least ten counts. The V call is TRBV2, the J call TRBJ1-2, with 7 nucleotides matching TRBD1. This CDR3 comprises 13 residues. The germline CDR1 and CDR2 sequences are SNHLY and FYNNEI. V was pared by 7 bases and J by 2 bases, with 4 bases of the junction left unmatched. In DNA, the CDR3 is TGTGCCAGCACCTCGACAGGGAACTATGGCTACACCTTC. Residues: CASTSTGNYGYTF.

The rearrangement links TRBV6-2 or TRBV6-3 to TRBJ2-7; either TRBD1 or TRBD2 may supply D (5 bases each). V was cut by 6 bases and J by 10 bases, with 13 bases left in between. This CDR3 has 11 residues. CDR1 is MNHEY and CDR2 is SVGEGT in the germline V gene. CDR3 sequence: CASRFGGGQYF. The CDR3 DNA follows: TGTGCCAGCAGATTTGGGGGTGGTCAGTACTTC.

The J gene is TRBJ2-7, the V gene TRBV20-1, with 8 positions matching TRBD2. Germline loops: CDR1 DFQATT, CDR2 SNEGSKA (reference sequence). This CDR3 comprises 15 residues. The J segment lost 3 bases and the V segment lost 3 bases, leaving 10 bases of the junction unmatched. The CDR3 coding sequence is TGCAGTGCTAGGTTGGGCACTAGCGGTATCTACGAGCAGTACTTC. As protein: CSARLGTSGIYEQYF.

This chain uses TRBV24-1 with TRBJ1-2; D unresolved. Germline values: CDR1 KGHDR, CDR2 SFDVKD. There are 12 residues in the CDR3. V shed 3 bases and J shed 3 bases, with 4 bases lying between them. The DNA of the CDR3 is TGTGCCACCAGTGATCCCTACTATGGCTACACCTTC. This codes for CATSDPYYGYTF.

The chain carries TRBV19 and TRBJ1-5; unclear D gene. The CDR3 covers 11 residues. The V gene lost 5 bases and the J gene lost 9 bases, with 8 bases spanning the gap. Germline V gives CDR1 LNHDA, CDR2 SQIVND (reference sequence). Here the CDR3 DNA reads TGTGCCAGTAGTCCCCGGTGGCCCCAGCATTTT. Translated, it gives CASSPRWPQHF. Using reference TRBV19 and TRBJ1-5 for the parts outside the CDR3, the full variable domain is DGGITQSPKYLFRKEGQNVTLSCEQNLNHDAMYWYRQDPGQGLRLIYYSQIVNDFQKGDIAEGYSVSREKKESFPLTVTSAQKNPTAFYLCASSPRWPQHFGDGTRLSIL.

J is TRBJ1-4 and V is TRBV20-1; D remains unclear. V lost 5 bases, J lost 8 bases, and 24 bases lay in between. The CDR3 covers 16 residues. Germline-derived CDR1 and CDR2 are DFQATT and SNEGSKA (reference sequence). CDR3 sequence (DNA): TGCAGTGCTGCCCCCCTCCTCCCGGAGGGTACGGAAAAACTGTTTTTT. Its translation: CSAAPLLPEGTEKLFF.

There are a few counts of this clonotype. The V gene is TRBV10-3, the J gene TRBJ2-5; D is undetermined. Germline V lookup: CDR1 ENHRY, CDR2 SYGVKD. V lost 6 bases, J lost 1 base, and 12 bases lay in between. This CDR3 has 14 amino acids. The CDR3 DNA follows: TGTGCCATCAGCAGCTTAGTCTTCCAAGAGACCCAGTACTTC. This encodes CAISSLVFQETQYF.

The V gene is TRBV10-3, the J gene TRBJ1-1; D not certain. The CDR3 has 12 amino acids. The germline V gene has CDR1 ENHRY and CDR2 SYGVKD. V was clipped by 4 bases and J by 4 bases, with 7 bases between them. CDR3 sequence: CAISARSTEAFF. CDR3 nucleotide sequence: TGTGCCATCAGTGCTCGGTCCACTGAAGCTTTCTTT.

The chain has TRBV2 and TRBJ2-2; 8 nucleotides match TRBD2. The CDR3 runs 12 residues. V shed 7 bases and J 10 bases; nucleotides not matched to a gene: 5. Germline lookup yields CDR1 SNHLY and CDR2 FYNNEI. The CDR3 protein is CASTAGGLELFF. DNA of the CDR3: TGTGCCAGCACCGCGGGGGGTCTGGAGCTGTTTTTT.

About this clonotype: Its ends do not fully match the called genes, so a read error is possible. This chain links TRBV5-1 with TRBJ1-4; possible D gene TRBD1, 6 bases. The CDR3 contains 14 residues. Germline V CDR1 and CDR2: SGHRS, YFSETQ. The chain's CDR3 is CASGLQGGGEKLFF. Written as DNA, the CDR3 is TGCGCCAGCGGCTTACAGGGCGGAGGTGAAAAACTGTTTTTT.

The genes are TRBV14 and TRBJ1-2; 8 bases match TRBD1. From germline, CDR1 is SGHDN and CDR2 FVKESK. The CDR3 has 16 amino acids. Trimming cost V 1 base and J 0 bases; bases outside gene matches: 4. Here the CDR3 reads CASSQAGGRANYGYTF. DNA of the CDR3: TGTGCCAGCAGCCAAGCAGGGGGCCGAGCTAACTATGGCTACACCTTC.

This rearrangement joins TRBV19 to TRBJ2-7; D could derive from TRBD1 or TRBD2 (5 bases each). This CDR3 has 13 amino acids. Per germline, CDR1 LNHDA and CDR2 SQIVND (reference sequence). V was pared by 9 bases and J by 0 bases, with 12 bases between. CDR3 sequence (DNA): TGTGCCAGCGGGACGGGCCGCTCCTACGAGCAGTACTTC. Protein sequence: CASGTGRSYEQYF.